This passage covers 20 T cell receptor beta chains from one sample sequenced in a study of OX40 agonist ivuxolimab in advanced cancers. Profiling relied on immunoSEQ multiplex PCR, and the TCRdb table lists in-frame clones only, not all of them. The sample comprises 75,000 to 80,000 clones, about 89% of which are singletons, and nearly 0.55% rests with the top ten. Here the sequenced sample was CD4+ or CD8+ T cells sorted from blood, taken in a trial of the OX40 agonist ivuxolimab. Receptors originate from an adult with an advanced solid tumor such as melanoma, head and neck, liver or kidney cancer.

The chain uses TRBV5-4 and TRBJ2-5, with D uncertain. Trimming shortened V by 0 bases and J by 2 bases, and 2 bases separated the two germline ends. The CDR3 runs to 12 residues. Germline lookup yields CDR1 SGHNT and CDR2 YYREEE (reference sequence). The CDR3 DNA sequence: TGTGCCAGCAGCTTGGGACAAGAGACCCAGTACTTC. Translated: CASSLGQETQYF. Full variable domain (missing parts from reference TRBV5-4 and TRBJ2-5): ETGVTQSPTHLIKTRGQQVTLRCSSQSGHNTVSWYQQALGQGPQFIFQYYREEENGRGNFPPRFSGLQFPNYSSELNVNALELDDSALYLCASSLGQETQYFGPGTRLLVL.

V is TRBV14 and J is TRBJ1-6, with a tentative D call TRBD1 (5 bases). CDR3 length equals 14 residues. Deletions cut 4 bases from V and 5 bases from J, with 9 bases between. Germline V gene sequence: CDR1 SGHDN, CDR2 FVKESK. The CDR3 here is CASSRGGNNSPLHF. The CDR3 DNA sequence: TGTGCCAGCAGCCGTGGGGGAAATAATTCACCCCTCCACTTT.

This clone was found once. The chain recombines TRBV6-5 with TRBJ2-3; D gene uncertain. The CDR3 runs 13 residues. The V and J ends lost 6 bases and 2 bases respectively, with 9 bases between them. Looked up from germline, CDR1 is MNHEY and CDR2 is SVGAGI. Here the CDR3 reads CASRTTDTDTQYF. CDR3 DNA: TGTGCCAGCAGGACCACCGACACAGATACGCAGTATTTT.

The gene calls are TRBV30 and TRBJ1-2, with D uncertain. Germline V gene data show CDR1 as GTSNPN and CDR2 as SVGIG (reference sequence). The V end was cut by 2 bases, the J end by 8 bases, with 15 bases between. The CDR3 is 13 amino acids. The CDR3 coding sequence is TGTGCCTGGAGTACGGGCGCAAGCGGCGGCTACACCTTC. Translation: CAWSTGASGGYTF.

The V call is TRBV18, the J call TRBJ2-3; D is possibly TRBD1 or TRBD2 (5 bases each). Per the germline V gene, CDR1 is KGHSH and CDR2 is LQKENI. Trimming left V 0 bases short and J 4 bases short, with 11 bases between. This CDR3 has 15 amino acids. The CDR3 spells CASSPPGTVADTQYF. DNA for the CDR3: TGTGCCAGCTCACCACCGGGGACGGTAGCAGATACGCAGTATTTT.

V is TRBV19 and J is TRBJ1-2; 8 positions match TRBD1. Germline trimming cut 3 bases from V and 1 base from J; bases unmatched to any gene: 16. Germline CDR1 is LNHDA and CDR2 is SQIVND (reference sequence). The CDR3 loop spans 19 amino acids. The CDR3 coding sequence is TGTGCCAGTAGTATCCGACAAGGACAGGGCCGCGGAGTTAACTATGGCTACACCTTC. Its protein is CASSIRQGQGRGVNYGYTF.

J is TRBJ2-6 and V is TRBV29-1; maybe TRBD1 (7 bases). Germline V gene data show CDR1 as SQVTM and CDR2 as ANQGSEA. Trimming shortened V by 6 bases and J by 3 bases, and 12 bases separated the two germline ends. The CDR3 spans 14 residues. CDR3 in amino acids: CSVGGGSGANVLTF. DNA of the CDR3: TGCAGCGTCGGAGGGGGCAGTGGGGCCAACGTCCTGACTTTC.

This CDR3 is CASSPGAANQPQHF. Written as DNA, the CDR3 is TGCGCCAGCAGCCCAGGGGCCGCAAATCAGCCCCAGCATTTT. The rearrangement uses TRBV5-1 and TRBJ1-5; a possible D gene is TRBD1 (6 bases). This CDR3 has 14 residues. Trimming pared 4 bases from V and 4 bases from J, leaving 12 bases between. Germline CDR1 is SGHRS and CDR2 is YFSETQ. Supplemented by reference TRBV5-1 and TRBJ1-5, the full variable domain reads KAGVTQTPRYLIKTRGQQVTLSCSPISGHRSVSWYQQTPGQGLQFLFEYFSETQRNKGNFPGRFSGRQFSNSRSEMNVSTLELGDSALYLCASSPGAANQPQHFGDGTRLSIL.

The CDR3 is CASSLNGRQAFF. In DNA, the CDR3 is TGTGCCAGCAGCTTGAATGGCAGGCAAGCTTTCTTT. V usage is TRBV7-2 and J usage is TRBJ1-1; D ambiguous. The CDR3 runs to 12 residues. V shed 3 bases and J shed 9 bases, with 11 bases lying between them. The germline gives CDR1 SGHTA, CDR2 FQGNSA.

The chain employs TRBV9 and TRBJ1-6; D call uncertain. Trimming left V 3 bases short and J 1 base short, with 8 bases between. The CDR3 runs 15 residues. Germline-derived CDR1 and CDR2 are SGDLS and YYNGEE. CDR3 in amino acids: CASSGGISYNSPLHF. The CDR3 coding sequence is TGTGCCAGCAGCGGAGGGATTTCCTATAATTCACCCCTCCACTTT. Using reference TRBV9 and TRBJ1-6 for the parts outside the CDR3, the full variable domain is DSGVTQTPKHLITATGQRVTLRCSPRSGDLSVYWYQQSLDQGLQFLIQYYNGEERAKGNILERFSAQQFPDLHSELNLSSLELGDSALYFCASSGGISYNSPLHFGNGTRLTVT.

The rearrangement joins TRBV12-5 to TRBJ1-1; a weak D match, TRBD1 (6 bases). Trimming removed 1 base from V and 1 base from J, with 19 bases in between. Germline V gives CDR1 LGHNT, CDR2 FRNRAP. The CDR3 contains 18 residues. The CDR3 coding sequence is TGTGCTAGTGGTTTGGGCCACGGGGGCCCCCAGCCGAACACTGAAGCTTTCTTT. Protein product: CASGLGHGGPQPNTEAFF.

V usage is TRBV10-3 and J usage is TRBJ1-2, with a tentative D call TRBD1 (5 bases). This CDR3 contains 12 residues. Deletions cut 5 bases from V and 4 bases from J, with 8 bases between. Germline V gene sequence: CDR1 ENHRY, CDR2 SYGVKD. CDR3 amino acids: CAISKDSYGYTF. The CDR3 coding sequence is TGTGCCATCAGTAAAGACAGCTATGGCTACACCTTC.

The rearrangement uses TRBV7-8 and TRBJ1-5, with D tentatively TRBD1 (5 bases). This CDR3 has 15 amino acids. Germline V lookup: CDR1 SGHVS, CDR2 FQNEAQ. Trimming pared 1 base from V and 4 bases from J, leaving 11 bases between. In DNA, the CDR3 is TGTGCCAGCAGCTTAGGGGGACCGTTGAATCAGCCCCAGCATTTT. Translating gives CASSLGGPLNQPQHF.

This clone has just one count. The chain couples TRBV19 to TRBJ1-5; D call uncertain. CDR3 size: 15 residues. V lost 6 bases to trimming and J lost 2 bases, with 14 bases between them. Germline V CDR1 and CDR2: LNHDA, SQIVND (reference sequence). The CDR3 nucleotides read TGTGCCAGTAGCTGGGCGGGATTCGGCAATCAGCCCCAGCATTTT. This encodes CASSWAGFGNQPQHF. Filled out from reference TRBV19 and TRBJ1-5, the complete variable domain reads DGGITQSPKYLFRKEGQNVTLSCEQNLNHDAMYWYRQDPGQGLRLIYYSQIVNDFQKGDIAEGYSVSREKKESFPLTVTSAQKNPTAFYLCASSWAGFGNQPQHFGDGTRLSIL.

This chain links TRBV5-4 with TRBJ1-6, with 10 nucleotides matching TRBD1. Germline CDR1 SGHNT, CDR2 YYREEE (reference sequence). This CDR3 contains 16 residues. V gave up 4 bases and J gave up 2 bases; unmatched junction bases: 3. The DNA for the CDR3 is TGTGCCAGCAGCCGGGACAGGGGACCCTATAATTCACCCCTCCACTTT. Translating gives CASSRDRGPYNSPLHF. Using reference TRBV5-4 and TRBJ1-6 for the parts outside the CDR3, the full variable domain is ETGVTQSPTHLIKTRGQQVTLRCSSQSGHNTVSWYQQALGQGPQFIFQYYREEENGRGNFPPRFSGLQFPNYSSELNVNALELDDSALYLCASSRDRGPYNSPLHFGNGTRLTVT.

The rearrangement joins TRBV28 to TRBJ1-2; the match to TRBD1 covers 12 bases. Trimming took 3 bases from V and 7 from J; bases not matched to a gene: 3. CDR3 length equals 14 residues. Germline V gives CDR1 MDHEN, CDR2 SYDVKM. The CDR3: CASSLGQGASGYTF. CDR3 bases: TGTGCCAGCAGTTTGGGACAGGGGGCGAGTGGCTACACCTTC.

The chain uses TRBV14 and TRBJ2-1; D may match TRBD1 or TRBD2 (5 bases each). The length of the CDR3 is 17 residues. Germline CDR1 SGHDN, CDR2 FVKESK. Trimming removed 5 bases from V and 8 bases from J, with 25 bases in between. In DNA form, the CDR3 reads TGTGCCAGCAGCGGACGTCCGGGACCCCTTGGGAACGATGAGCAGTTCTTC. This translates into CASSGRPGPLGNDEQFF.

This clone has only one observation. DNA of the CDR3: TGTGCCAGCAGTGGTCAGGGGGCAAGCGGGAGGTTTCAGGAAGCTTTCTTT. It yields the protein CASSGQGASGRFQEAFF. This chain connects TRBV6-1 to TRBJ1-1; 8 bases are a match to TRBD1. Germline CDR1 reads MNHNS; CDR2 reads SASEGT. The CDR3 has 17 residues. V was pared by 4 bases and J by 8 bases, with 18 bases of the junction left unmatched.

CDR3 DNA sequence: TGCGCCAGCAGCCCAGACAGGGGCCCCCACCAAGAGACCCAGTACTTC. Its translation: CASSPDRGPHQETQYF. The V call is TRBV5-1, the J call TRBJ2-5; 8 nucleotides line up with TRBD1. CDR3 length: 16 residues. Germline CDR1 is SGHRS and CDR2 is YFSETQ. V was pared by 4 bases and J by 0 bases, with 8 bases of the junction left unmatched.

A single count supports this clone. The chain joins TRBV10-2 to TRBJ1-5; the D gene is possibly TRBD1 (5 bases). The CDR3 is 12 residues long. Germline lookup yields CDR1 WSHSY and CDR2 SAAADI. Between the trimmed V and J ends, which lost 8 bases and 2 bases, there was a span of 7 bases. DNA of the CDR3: TGCGCCAGCCGGGGGGGCAATCAGCCCCAGCATTTT. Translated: CASRGGNQPQHF.